Following are 24 T cell receptor beta chains from one sample sequenced in a study of T cells in tuberculosis. The table came from immunoSEQ multiplex PCR; TCRdb's copy has only in-frame clones and leaves some out. The table records roughly 34,000 clones, around 96% of them present only once. What was sequenced was PBMCs. All receptors come from a donor aged 10-35 years with latent tuberculosis or without tuberculosis infection.

V is TRBV6-1 and J is TRBJ1-2, with no clear D. V was cut by 4 bases and J by 8 bases, with 20 bases left in between. The CDR3 totals 15 residues. Germline V gene lookup returns CDR1 MNHNS and CDR2 SASEGT. The CDR3 protein is CASSAVEAYGSGYTF. The DNA for the CDR3 is TGTGCCAGCAGTGCTGTGGAGGCCTACGGCAGCGGCTACACCTTC.

The rearrangement uses TRBV7-9 and TRBJ2-1; D gene uncertain. The V and J ends lost 3 bases and 5 bases respectively, with 20 bases between them. Germline loops: CDR1 SEHNR, CDR2 FQNEAQ (reference sequence). The CDR3 totals 17 residues. The CDR3 DNA reads as TGTGCCAGCAGCTTGCCGACTCTAGGAAGGTGGAACAATGAGCAGTTCTTC. This gives the protein CASSLPTLGRWNNEQFF.

The count of this clone is one. V and J are TRBV7-9 and TRBJ1-1; 7 bases are a match to TRBD1. The CDR3 sequence is 15 residues long. Germline V CDR1 and CDR2: SEHNR, FQNEAQ (reference sequence). The ends lost 5 bases at V and 4 bases at J; junction bases unmatched: 10. CDR3 residues: CASSRKGAGGTEAFF. The DNA of the CDR3 is TGTGCCAGCAGCCGAAAGGGGGCTGGGGGCACTGAAGCTTTCTTT.

J is TRBJ2-3 and V is TRBV7-3; 7 bases agree with TRBD1. Germline V gene sequence: CDR1 SGHTA, CDR2 FQGTGA. V shed 4 bases, J shed 2 bases, and the junction held 12 bases outside the gene matches. This CDR3 has 17 amino acids. As DNA, the CDR3 is TGTGCCAGCAGCTCCAGACACCCGGGACAGAACACAGATACGCAGTATTTT. It yields the protein CASSSRHPGQNTDTQYF.

The gene calls are TRBV28 and TRBJ1-5; 7 bases agree with TRBD1. This CDR3 contains 16 residues. V shed 4 bases and J 1 base; nucleotides not matched to a gene: 7. The germline CDR1 and CDR2 sequences are MDHEN and SYDVKM. The CDR3 region has the DNA TGTGCCAGCAGTTCCAGACAGGGAACAAGCAATCAGCCCCAGCATTTT. It yields the protein CASSSRQGTSNQPQHF.

This clone was counted between two and nine times. This rearrangement joins TRBV27 to TRBJ2-6, with D possibly being TRBD1 (6 bases). This CDR3 contains 15 residues. CDR1 is MNHEY, CDR2 SMNVEV, per germline (reference sequence). The ends were cut back, 3 bases at V and 1 base at J, with 7 bases in the middle. CDR3 DNA sequence: TGTGCCAGCAGTTTTCAGGGGTCTGGGGCCAACGTCCTGACTTTC. Residues: CASSFQGSGANVLTF.

This chain connects TRBV14 to TRBJ2-5; 7 bases line up with TRBD2. CDR1 SGHDN and CDR2 FVKESK come from the germline V gene. The CDR3 sequence is 14 residues long. V shed 4 bases and J 9 bases; nucleotides not matched to a gene: 11. CDR3 nucleotides: TGTGCCAGCAGCCCGGGGGGAGGGCCGGGTGCCCAGTACTTC. This translates into CASSPGGGPGAQYF.

This rearrangement joins TRBV19 to TRBJ1-4; 7 bases fit TRBD1. Trimming cost V 5 bases and J 1 base; bases outside gene matches: 4. This CDR3 contains 15 residues. Germline V gene data show CDR1 as LNHDA and CDR2 as SQIVND (reference sequence). The CDR3 reads CASSVQGLTNEKLFF. CDR3 in DNA: TGTGCCAGTAGTGTACAGGGGCTAACTAATGAAAAACTGTTTTTT. Drawing the rest from reference TRBV19 and TRBJ1-4, the complete variable domain is DGGITQSPKYLFRKEGQNVTLSCEQNLNHDAMYWYRQDPGQGLRLIYYSQIVNDFQKGDIAEGYSVSREKKESFPLTVTSAQKNPTAFYLCASSVQGLTNEKLFFGSGTQLSVL.

V and J are TRBV7-3 and TRBJ1-1; D unresolved. Trimming pared 1 base from V and 6 bases from J, leaving 9 bases between. This CDR3 comprises 13 residues. Germline CDR1 and CDR2: SGHTA and FQGTGA. The CDR3 protein is CASSLIVSSEAFF. The DNA of the CDR3 is TGTGCCAGCAGCTTAATAGTATCTTCTGAAGCTTTCTTT.

The chain links TRBV15 to TRBJ1-5, with a tentative D call TRBD1 (6 bases). Germline V gene data show CDR1 as LNHNV and CDR2 as YYDKDF (reference sequence). V was trimmed by 4 bases and J by 6 bases, leaving 25 bases between them. The CDR3 sequence is 18 residues long. The CDR3, as DNA: TGTGCCACCAGCAATCTGCTAGGAGTAAAACAGGGAACTCAGCCCCAGCATTTT. It is translated as CATSNLLGVKQGTQPQHF. The whole variable domain, remainder taken from reference TRBV15 and TRBJ1-5, is DAMVIQNPRYQVTQFGKPVTLSCSQTLNHNVMYWYQQKSSQAPKLLFHYYDKDFNNEADTPDNFQSRRPNTSFCFLDIRSPGLGDTAMYLCATSNLLGVKQGTQPQHFGDGTRLSIL.

The chain couples TRBV28 to TRBJ2-7, with 9 bases that match TRBD2. This CDR3 comprises 15 residues. Trimming at V came to 8 bases and at J to 2 bases, leaving 10 bases not matched to a gene. Germline V gives CDR1 MDHEN, CDR2 SYDVKM. The CDR3 DNA sequence: TGTGCCAGCGGCCTGGGGGCTAGCGGGACCTACGAGCAGTACTTC. This codes for CASGLGASGTYEQYF.

The chain joins TRBV2 to TRBJ1-5; 9 nucleotides line up with TRBD1. The germline V gene has CDR1 SNHLY and CDR2 FYNNEI. The CDR3 has 15 amino acids. Germline trimming cut 6 bases from V and 0 bases from J; bases unmatched to any gene: 3. CDR3 DNA sequence: TGTGCCAGCAGGCGGGACAGGGATAGCAATCAGCCCCAGCATTTT. This codes for CASRRDRDSNQPQHF.

V is TRBV30 and J is TRBJ2-7; 7 bases agree with TRBD2. This CDR3 contains 15 residues. Unmatched junction bases numbered 15, after V lost 4 bases and J lost 6 bases. CDR1 and CDR2 (germline): GTSNPN, SVGIG (reference sequence). The CDR3 DNA reads as TGTGCCTGGAAGGCGCGGGGGTGGGACGGGATCGAGCAGTACTTC. Translated, it gives CAWKARGWDGIEQYF.

The CDR3 nucleotides are TGTGCCAGCAGTCGAACCCGTGCGGCGGGAAACACCATATATTTT. Amino acids: CASSRTRAAGNTIYF. The chain has TRBV11-2 and TRBJ1-3; no clear D. The CDR3 is made up of 15 amino acids. V shed 6 bases and J shed 4 bases, with 16 bases lying between them. Germline V CDR1 and CDR2: SGHAT, FQNNGV.

This chain joins TRBV5-1 and TRBJ2-1, with a weak D call TRBD2 (6 bases). Deletions cut 2 bases from V and 4 bases from J, with 13 bases between. CDR3 length: 15 amino acids. CDR1 and CDR2 (germline): SGHRS, YFSETQ. The CDR3, as DNA: TGCGCCAGCAGCTTACCGGACTATCCTTACAATGAGCAGTTCTTC. Its protein is CASSLPDYPYNEQFF.

The chain joins TRBV6-5 to TRBJ2-7, with 8 nucleotides matching TRBD1. This CDR3 is 14 amino acids long. Germline values: CDR1 MNHEY, CDR2 SVGAGI. J lost 2 bases, V lost 3 bases, and 3 bases had no gene match. The CDR3 here is CASSYGQGAYEQYF. The DNA of the CDR3 is TGTGCCAGCAGTTATGGACAGGGAGCCTACGAGCAGTACTTC.

About this clone itself: The junction differs from germline at one of its ends, possibly a read error. The CDR3 DNA is TGTGCCAGTAGCTTGGCCGGGGGACAGGGGGCGTTCACCGGGGAGCTGTTTTTT. It yields the protein CASSLAGGQGAFTGELFF. This rearrangement joins TRBV5-4 to TRBJ2-2, with 12 bases identical to TRBD1. The CDR3 has 18 residues. Germline values: CDR1 SGHNT, CDR2 YYREEE (reference sequence).

The chain employs TRBV28 and TRBJ2-2; D possibly corresponds to TRBD2 (6 bases). CDR3 length: 15 amino acids. The germline gives CDR1 MDHEN, CDR2 SYDVKM. V was trimmed by 3 bases and J by 1 base, leaving 9 bases between them. The CDR3 sequence: CASSFRRGNTGELFF. The CDR3 nucleotides are TGTGCCAGCAGTTTCAGGCGGGGGAACACCGGGGAGCTGTTTTTT.

This clone was recorded a few times. The genes are TRBV2 and TRBJ1-2, with D unclear. Germline lookup yields CDR1 SNHLY and CDR2 FYNNEI. The V end was cut by 5 bases, the J end by 6 bases, with 7 bases between. The CDR3 sequence is 11 residues long. For the CDR3, the DNA is TGTGCCAGCAGTCTTCTAAATGGCTACACCTTC. Amino acid sequence: CASSLLNGYTF.

This chain links TRBV7-3 with TRBJ1-1; unclear D gene. Trimming shortened V by 1 base and J by 4 bases, and 7 bases separated the two germline ends. This CDR3 contains 13 residues. Per the germline V gene, CDR1 is SGHTA and CDR2 is FQGTGA. The CDR3 sequence is CASSLIYGTEAFF. The CDR3 coding sequence is TGTGCCAGCAGCTTAATATACGGCACTGAAGCTTTCTTT.

The rearrangement uses TRBV4-1 and TRBJ2-1; TRBD2 matches 7 bases. J was trimmed by 10 bases and V by 2 bases; bases with no gene match: 11. The CDR3 totals 15 residues. CDR1 and CDR2 (germline): MGHRA, YSYEKL. CDR3 in DNA: TGCGCCAGCAGCCAATCGGGGGGAAAGGGGCGGGAGCAGTTCTTC. Its protein is CASSQSGGKGREQFF.

The chain carries TRBV6-1 and TRBJ1-4, with D maybe TRBD1 (5 bases). The V and J ends lost 2 bases and 9 bases respectively, with 13 bases between them. CDR3 length equals 14 residues. Germline loops: CDR1 MNHNS, CDR2 SASEGT. The CDR3 is CASSERKAGQKLFF. The CDR3 region has the DNA TGTGCCAGCAGTGAACGGAAGGCAGGGCAAAAACTGTTTTTT.

V and J are TRBV7-2 and TRBJ2-1; weak D call: TRBD2 (6 bases). The CDR3 extends over 13 amino acids. Germline lookup yields CDR1 SGHTA and CDR2 FQGNSA. The germline V and J ends were trimmed by 1 base and 8 bases, with 9 bases remaining between them. The CDR3 reads CASSLGREDEQFF. CDR3 in DNA: TGTGCCAGCAGCTTAGGCAGGGAGGATGAGCAGTTCTTC.

This chain uses TRBV5-1 with TRBJ2-7; 7 bases map to TRBD1. The CDR3 covers 13 residues. V lost 3 bases and J lost 4; bases outside the gene matches: 4. Germline CDR1 is SGHRS and CDR2 is YFSETQ. CDR3 region: CASSSTGHYEQYF. For the CDR3, the DNA is TGCGCCAGCAGCTCGACAGGGCATTACGAGCAGTACTTC.